The rows below give T cell receptor beta chains drawn from one sample of a study of CXCR3-negative and CXCR3-positive naive CD8 T cells. TCRdb re-called the 5' RACE reads and gives one entry per CDR3 protein, without DNA. The listing contains approximately 49,000 distinct CDR3 sequences. The material sequenced was memory CD8+ T cells from blood. All receptors come from a human donor in good health. Some clones in this sample may be carry-over from other donors' samples. The CDR3 runs from the conserved cysteine through the conserved F or W.

>TRBV15|TRBJ1-1
CATSRVGSEGGGEAFF
>TRBV15|TRBJ1-1
CATSIGMNTEAFF
>TRBV20-1|TRBJ2-3
CSARDPLNTDTQYF
>TRBV7-2|TRBJ2-1
CASSPHPLNEQFF
>TRBV11-2|TRBJ2-7
CASSFGQGAEQYF
>TRBV6-5|TRBJ2-3
CASSYSGASTDTQYF
>TRBV24-1|TRBJ2-1
CATSVGQTYNEQFF
>TRBV10-3|TRBJ1-2
CAISESGGHNGYTF
>TRBV20-1|TRBJ2-3
CSASDPRTSGGPSTDTQYF
>TRBV7-3|TRBJ2-3
CASSLVGGADTQYF
>TRBV7-9|TRBJ2-1
CASSLPGTGDYNEQFF
>TRBV28|TRBJ2-5
CASSSTHRGRVETQYF
>TRBV3-1|TRBJ2-1
CASSQGGAMPYNEQFF
>TRBV28|TRBJ2-1
CASSFGGSSYNEQFF
>TRBV7-2|TRBJ2-7
CASSLDRSYEQYF